The 22 T cell receptor beta chains presented below share a single source sample, sequenced in a study of blood T cell repertoires in COVID-19. The table came from immunoSEQ multiplex PCR; TCRdb's copy has only in-frame clones and leaves some out. The sample lists around 300,000 clones, 80% to 90% occurring once. The sample was PBMCs or T cells enriched from blood (not recorded which). The receptors were gathered from a man aged 30-40 years who had recovered from COVID-19.

The chain uses TRBV18 and TRBJ1-6; 7 nucleotides match TRBD1. The germline V gene has CDR1 KGHSH and CDR2 LQKENI. Unmatched junction bases numbered 9, after V lost 7 bases and J lost 12 bases. This CDR3 comprises 13 residues. The CDR3 DNA reads TGTGCCAGCTTCACGGGTCAGGGGGGACCCCTCCACTTT. Residues: CASFTGQGGPLHF.

V gene TRBV9 combines with J gene TRBJ1-4; D gene unclear. Germline CDR1 SGDLS, CDR2 YYNGEE. The CDR3 has 13 residues. Trimming removed 0 bases at V and 7 bases at J, with 7 bases between. The CDR3 DNA sequence: TGTGCCAGCAGCGTAGGTTCGAGTGAAAAACTGTTTTTT. Protein product: CASSVGSSEKLFF.

The CDR3 region has the DNA TGTGCCAGCAGGGGACAGGGCAGTACCGGGGAGCTGTTTTTT. The encoded protein is CASRGQGSTGELFF. This chain joins TRBV2 and TRBJ2-2; 9 bases are shared with TRBD1. Germline V gene data show CDR1 as SNHLY and CDR2 as FYNNEI. The CDR3 is made up of 14 amino acids. V shed 6 bases, J shed 5 bases, and the junction held 4 bases outside the gene matches. The full variable domain, rest sourced from reference TRBV2 and TRBJ2-2, is EPEVTQTPSHQVTQMGQEVILRCVPISNHLYFYWYRQILGQKVEFLVSFYNNEISEKSEIFDDQFSVERPDGSNFTLKIRSTKLEDSAMYFCASRGQGSTGELFFGEGSRLTVL.

The V call is TRBV5-8, the J call TRBJ1-5; no reliable D call. V shed 0 bases and J shed 6 bases, with 4 bases lying between them. The CDR3 runs 12 residues. CDR1 and CDR2 from the germline V gene are SGHTS and YDEGEE. CDR3 loop: CASSLALQPQHF. In DNA form, the CDR3 reads TGTGCCAGCAGCTTGGCCCTTCAGCCCCAGCATTTT.

This chain connects TRBV2 to TRBJ2-3; 7 nucleotides align to TRBD2. The CDR3 covers 16 residues. The germline V gene encodes CDR1 SNHLY and CDR2 FYNNEI. After removal of 3 bases from V and 0 bases from J, the junction contained 6 bases not matched to a gene. The CDR3 DNA reads as TGTGCCAGCAGTGAGGGTCGGGGGGAGAGCACAGATACGCAGTATTTT. The encoded protein is CASSEGRGESTDTQYF.

This clone was seen a handful of times. The CDR3 DNA reads as TGTGCCAGCAGTGAATATATGGGGAGCGGGGCCTACAATGAGCAGTTCTTC. Amino acids: CASSEYMGSGAYNEQFF. The V call is TRBV25-1, the J call TRBJ2-1; the match to TRBD2 covers 7 bases. Losses at the gene ends were 0 bases for V and 2 bases for J; bases not matched to a gene: 7. This CDR3 is built from 17 residues. CDR1 is MGHDK, CDR2 SYGVNS, per germline.

The chain carries TRBV2 and TRBJ2-2; D is undetermined. Germline V CDR1 and CDR2: SNHLY, FYNNEI. V lost 4 bases and J 4 bases, leaving 10 bases between the germline ends. The CDR3 loop spans 14 amino acids. This CDR3 reads CASSVQRFTGELFF. The CDR3 DNA sequence: TGTGCCAGCAGTGTTCAGCGATTCACCGGGGAGCTGTTTTTT.

The V gene is TRBV7-9, the J gene TRBJ1-6; D might be TRBD1 (5 bases). The germline CDR1 and CDR2 sequences are SEHNR and FQNEAQ (reference sequence). CDR3 size: 16 residues. Trimming shortened V by 5 bases and J by 8 bases, and 19 bases separated the two germline ends. The CDR3 DNA reads as TGTGCCAGCAGCCTAGGGGCAGGTACCCTGGATTCACCCCTCCACTTT. It translates to CASSLGAGTLDSPLHF.

V is TRBV19 and J is TRBJ1-5; D not certain. The CDR3 is 14 amino acids. Between the trimmed V and J ends, which lost 2 bases and 0 bases, there was a span of 5 bases. Per germline, CDR1 LNHDA and CDR2 SQIVND (reference sequence). DNA for the CDR3: TGTGCCAGTAGTATAACATATAGCAATCAGCCCCAGCATTTT. Translating it yields CASSITYSNQPQHF.

J is TRBJ2-1 and V is TRBV7-9, with D perhaps matching TRBD2 (5 bases). The germline V and J ends were trimmed by 5 bases and 8 bases, with 16 bases remaining between them. Germline V gene data show CDR1 as SEHNR and CDR2 as FQNEAQ (reference sequence). CDR3 length: 14 amino acids. DNA of the CDR3: TGTGCCAGCAGCCCCGTGAGGACTCACGATGAGCAGTTCTTC. Amino acid sequence: CASSPVRTHDEQFF.

The V and J genes are TRBV5-4 and TRBJ1-2, with a tentative D call TRBD1 (6 bases). CDR1 SGHNT and CDR2 YYREEE come from the germline V gene (reference sequence). This CDR3 is 15 amino acids long. V was shortened by 8 bases and J by 8 bases, with 25 bases between the two germline ends. For the CDR3, the DNA is TGTGCCAGTGCGCAGGGGAAACCACCCTCCGGGGGCTACACCTTC. Protein product: CASAQGKPPSGGYTF.

The chain uses TRBV7-3 and TRBJ1-4; D is ambiguous. V shed 5 bases and J shed 4 bases, with 14 bases lying between them. The germline gives CDR1 SGHTA, CDR2 FQGTGA. The CDR3 spans 15 residues. The CDR3 is CASSPRQSHNEKLFF. CDR3 nucleotides: TGTGCCAGCAGCCCTCGACAAAGCCATAATGAAAAACTGTTTTTT.

The rearrangement uses TRBV7-8 and TRBJ2-1, with a tentative D call TRBD2 (6 bases). The germline V and J ends were trimmed by 5 bases and 9 bases, with 14 bases remaining between them. This CDR3 has 13 residues. Germline lookup yields CDR1 SGHVS and CDR2 FQNEAQ. CDR3 bases: TGTGCCAGCAGCCGTCGGGACTCTGGTGAGCAGTTCTTC. It translates to CASSRRDSGEQFF.

CDR3 sequence: CASSLSGLAGVNEQFF. CDR3 sequence (DNA): TGCGCCAGCAGTCTCTCAGGACTAGCGGGGGTCAATGAGCAGTTCTTC. The chain combines TRBV5-1 with TRBJ2-1, with 13 bases matching TRBD2. The germline CDR1 and CDR2 sequences are SGHRS and YFSETQ. This CDR3 region has 16 residues. Trimming removed 5 bases from V and 6 bases from J; junction bases left unmatched: 8.

The chain couples TRBV27 to TRBJ1-6; D not certain. V lost 3 bases and J 6 bases, leaving 9 bases between the germline ends. Germline V lookup: CDR1 MNHEY, CDR2 SMNVEV (reference sequence). The CDR3 has 14 residues. This CDR3 reads CASSFSGRNSPLHF. CDR3 coding DNA: TGTGCCAGCAGTTTCTCAGGCCGTAATTCACCCCTCCACTTT.

This clone was recorded a few times. The V gene is TRBV28, the J gene TRBJ1-1; 8 bases fit TRBD1. With 7 bases clipped from V and 6 bases from J, the junction kept 10 bases outside the gene matches. CDR3 length: 14 residues. The germline gives CDR1 MDHEN, CDR2 SYDVKM. Here the CDR3 DNA reads TGTGCCAGCAACGACAGGGGTAAGAGGTCTGAAGCTTTCTTT. Protein: CASNDRGKRSEAFF. Full variable domain (missing parts from reference TRBV28 and TRBJ1-1): DVKVTQSSRYLVKRTGEKVFLECVQDMDHENMFWYRQDPGLGLRLIYFSYDVKMKEKGDIPEGYSVSREKKERFSLILESASTNQTSMYLCASNDRGKRSEAFFGQGTRLTVV.

This clone is a singleton in its sample. The V and J genes are TRBV27 and TRBJ1-5; 11 bases agree with TRBD1. J gave up 9 bases and V 6 bases, and 7 bases lay outside the gene matches. Germline CDR1 and CDR2: MNHEY and SMNVEV (reference sequence). The CDR3 consists of 14 residues. The CDR3 reads CASRPGTGGLPQHF. In nucleotides, the CDR3 is TGTGCCAGCAGGCCGGGGACAGGGGGTCTGCCCCAGCATTTT.

The rearrangement links TRBV7-9 to TRBJ2-7; TRBD1 agrees at 8 bases. The CDR3 runs 14 residues. Per germline, CDR1 SEHNR and CDR2 FQNEAQ (reference sequence). J lost 4 bases, V lost 4 bases, and 6 bases had no gene match. CDR3 residues: CASSSDRDGYEQYF. The CDR3 DNA reads TGTGCCAGCAGCTCGGACAGGGACGGTTACGAGCAGTACTTC.

This chain links TRBV5-8 with TRBJ1-4; TRBD1 aligns across 8 bases. The CDR3 has 15 amino acids. Trimming took 4 bases from V and 6 from J; bases not matched to a gene: 8. In germline, CDR1 is SGHTS, CDR2 YDEGEE. CDR3 sequence: CASSPQGGLDEKLFF. For the CDR3, the DNA is TGTGCCAGCAGCCCACAGGGGGGCTTGGATGAAAAACTGTTTTTT. Variable domain in full (rest from reference TRBV5-8 and TRBJ1-4): EAGVTQSPTHLIKTRGQQATLRCSPISGHTSVYWYQQALGLGLQFLLWYDEGEERNRGNFPPRFSGRQFPNYSSELNVNALELEDSALYLCASSPQGGLDEKLFFGSGTQLSVL.

J is TRBJ2-3 and V is TRBV28; 7 bases are shared with TRBD2. With V trimmed by 6 bases and J by 3 bases, 6 bases remained unmatched. There are 14 residues in the CDR3. Germline assignment: CDR1 MDHEN and CDR2 SYDVKM. The CDR3 DNA follows: TGTGCCAGCAGCTCTGGGGGGGTAACAGATACGCAGTATTTT. Translation: CASSSGGVTDTQYF.

The chain couples TRBV12-3 or TRBV12-4 to TRBJ2-1; TRBD2 is a possible D gene (5 bases). This CDR3 contains 12 residues. The V gene lost 3 bases and the J gene lost 8 bases, with 8 bases spanning the gap. CDR3 residues: CASSFRRHEQFF. Here the CDR3 DNA reads TGTGCCAGCAGTTTTAGGAGGCATGAGCAGTTCTTC.

This clone has a single count. The CDR3 DNA is TGTGCCAGCAGCCCCCAGGCTAACTATGGCTACACCTTC. This codes for CASSPQANYGYTF. V usage is TRBV7-9 and J usage is TRBJ1-2; no clear D. Germline V gene lookup returns CDR1 SEHNR and CDR2 FQNEAQ (reference sequence). CDR3 length: 13 residues. The V end lost 5 bases, the J end lost 0 bases, and 7 bases lay between the germline ends.